Following are 25 T cell receptor beta chains from one sample sequenced in a study of tumor and adjacent non-tumor tissue in lung cancer (dated by TCRdb to the late 2010s). Libraries were made using multiplex PCR. The sample was run on an Illumina HiSeq 2500. TCRbeta libraries were constructed through three rounds of nested PCR with primers (Table S4) according to protocols adapted from ARM-PCR. TCRdb handled the public reads itself, with Q25 trimming in fastp and clone calling in MiXCR, and kept productive beta chains. For every CDR3 protein sequence, its rows merge into one entry that carries the most common genes and DNA. The sample data list about 70,000 distinct CDR3 sequences, and 73% of these were observed just once. Clones ranked in the top ten supply about 28% of the sample. RNA was isolated from bulk, unsorted tissue, and RNA quality was assessed with a NanoDrop ND-1000 and an Agilent 2100.

The sequenced sample consisted of lung tumor tissue. The receptors shown here come from a man aged 60 to 69 with non-small cell lung cancer.

To note about this clonotype: Germline is not matched at one junction end, which may reflect a read error. The CDR3 loop is CDSSYGAGQVYLQYF. In nucleotides, the CDR3 is TGTGACAGCAGTTACGGGGCTGGACAGGTTTACTTGCAGTACTTC. V usage is TRBV6-5 and J usage is TRBJ2-7; 7 bases align to TRBD1. The CDR3 loop spans 15 amino acids. Germline CDR1 and CDR2: MNHEY and SVGAGI.

Regarding this clonotype: This likely comes from a read error, as the CDR3 has no conserved phenylalanine or tryptophan at its end. The V and J genes are TRBV20-1 and TRBJ1-1; 9 bases agree with TRBD1. CDR1 is DFQATT and CDR2 is SNEGSKA in the germline V gene (reference sequence). The CDR3 covers 14 residues. V was pared by 3 bases and J by 9 bases, with 11 bases of the junction left unmatched. The CDR3 spells CSASGDREGIKAFY. DNA of the CDR3: TGCAGTGCTAGTGGGGACAGGGAAGGCATTAAAGCTTTCTAT.

In its sample, this clonotype was seen many times. This chain links TRBV29-1 with TRBJ1-1; the D gene is possibly TRBD1 (5 bases). This CDR3 has 13 amino acids. Looked up from germline, CDR1 is SQVTM and CDR2 is ANQGSEA. Trimming removed 7 bases from V and 1 base from J, with 13 bases in between. The CDR3 DNA sequence: TGCAGCGCAGCCGGGACGGAGAACACTGAAGCTTTCTTT. Its protein product is CSAAGTENTEAFF. The full variable domain, with the rest looked up from reference TRBV29-1 and TRBJ1-1, is SAVISQKPSRDICQRGTSLTIQCQVDSQVTMMFWYRQQPGQSLTLIATANQGSEATYESGFVIDKFPISRPNLTFSTLTVSNMSPEDSSIYLCSAAGTENTEAFFGQGTRLTVV.

With regard to this clonotype: One junction end does not reproduce the germline sequence, and a read error may be involved. J is TRBJ2-3 and V is TRBV11-3; D is unclear. The germline V gene encodes CDR1 SGHNT and CDR2 YENEEA. This CDR3 is 13 amino acids long. CDR3 protein: CASSSVPQGTQFF. For the CDR3, the DNA is TGTGCCAGCAGCTCAGTCCCCCAAGGTACGCAGTTTTTT.

As to this clonotype: Because the CDR3 is missing its conserved closing phenylalanine or tryptophan, this is likely a read error. This chain joins TRBV6-2 or TRBV6-3 and TRBJ1-1; the match to TRBD1 covers 10 bases. There are 14 residues in the CDR3. In germline, CDR1 is MNHEY, CDR2 SVGEGT. CDR3 in DNA: TGCGCCAGCAGCCGGACAGGGGGGAACACTGAAGCTTTCCTT. Protein sequence: CASSRTGGNTEAFL.

This clonotype was seen once. An end of the junction differs from the germline gene, which may be a read error. V is TRBV6-1 and J is TRBJ1-1; D is ambiguous. This CDR3 contains 11 residues. Germline V gene sequence: CDR1 MNHNS, CDR2 SASEGT. CDR3 nucleotide sequence: TGTGCCAACAGTACGAGGAATGAAGCTTTCTTT. Translation: CANSTRNEAFF.

The CDR3 here is CASSLAEFGDTQYF. In nucleotides, the CDR3 is TGCGCCAGCAGCTTGGCAGAATTTGGGGATACGCAGTATTTT. The chain carries TRBV5-1 and TRBJ2-3; no clear D. This CDR3 spans 14 amino acids. The germline V gene encodes CDR1 SGHRS and CDR2 YFSETQ. V was cut by 0 bases and J by 6 bases, with 11 bases left in between.

This chain links TRBV13 with TRBJ2-5, with TRBD2 matching 8 bases. V shed 0 bases and J 5 bases; nucleotides not matched to a gene: 2. The V gene's germline CDR1 is PRHDT and CDR2 FYEKMQ (reference sequence). The CDR3 loop spans 14 amino acids. The CDR3: CASSLGVAGETQYF. The CDR3 DNA is TGTGCCAGCAGCTTAGGTGTAGCGGGGGAGACCCAGTACTTC.

As concerns this clonotype: This may be a read error, as it is one base from a much larger clone. The chain couples TRBV14 to TRBJ2-5; 12 nucleotides agree with TRBD2. Trimming at V came to 5 bases and at J to 4 bases, leaving 5 bases not matched to a gene. CDR3 length equals 15 residues. CDR1 is SGHDN, CDR2 FVKESK, per germline. This CDR3 is CASSVGLAGTETQYF. As DNA, the CDR3 is TGTGCCAGCAGCGTTGGACTAGCGGGAACAGAGACCCAGTACTTC.

Concerning this clonotype itself: One end of the junction fails to match germline, which may point to a read error. J is TRBJ2-3 and V is TRBV10-2, with TRBD2 matching 13 bases. Germline assignment: CDR1 WSHSY and CDR2 SAAADI. CDR3 length: 14 amino acids. CDR3 sequence (DNA): TGCGCCAGCGGGACTAGCGGGACCACAGATACGCACTTTTTT. It yields the protein CASGTSGTTDTHFF.

With respect to this clonotype: The CDR3 does not close with the conserved phenylalanine or tryptophan, likely indicating a read error. The V call is TRBV6-1, the J call TRBJ2-7, with D unresolved. The CDR3 is 11 residues long. Germline V gene data show CDR1 as MNHNS and CDR2 as SASEGT. Trimming removed 7 bases from V and 7 bases from J, with 11 bases in between. The CDR3 nucleotides are TGTGCCAGCATAGAGCTGGGGGAGCAGTACTTG. Its protein is CASIELGEQYL.

V usage is TRBV20-1 and J usage is TRBJ2-5, with D hard to call. CDR3 length equals 15 residues. The germline V gene has CDR1 DFQATT and CDR2 SNEGSKA (reference sequence). Between the trimmed V and J ends, which lost 3 bases and 1 base, there was a span of 15 bases. The DNA of the CDR3 is TGCAGTGCTAGGCCAGTAGCACCAGTCCAAGAGACCCAGTACTTC. It codes for CSARPVAPVQETQYF.

This clonotype has only a few counts. At one of its ends the junction is not consistent with the germline gene, which may arise from a read error. The chain links TRBV7-9 to TRBJ2-1; 8 positions agree with TRBD2. The germline CDR1 and CDR2 sequences are SEHNR and FQNEAQ (reference sequence). The CDR3 runs to 16 residues. CDR3 amino acids: CDSSARWTSPVYEQFF. CDR3 DNA: TGTGACAGCAGCGCGCGGTGGACTAGCCCCGTCTATGAGCAGTTCTTC.

About this clonotype: The junction differs from germline at one of its ends, possibly a read error. The V gene is TRBV5-5, the J gene TRBJ2-3, with a weak D call TRBD2 (5 bases). Germline V gene data show CDR1 as SGHKS and CDR2 as YYEKEE (reference sequence). The CDR3 spans 15 residues. CDR3 sequence (DNA): TGTGCCAGCAGCCGGTGGGGAGAACGGCCAGATACGCGACATTTT. Amino acids: CASSRWGERPDTRHF.

This clonotype has just a few counts. The V gene is TRBV11-2, the J gene TRBJ1-1; TRBD1 matches 7 bases. Germline V CDR1 and CDR2: SGHAT, FQNNGV. The CDR3 sequence is 14 residues long. The V gene end was trimmed by 8 bases and the J gene end by 5 bases; junction bases not matched to a gene: 11. CDR3 nucleotides: TGTGCCAGCGGGAGACAGGGTGCGGGGACTGAAGCTTTCTTT. Amino acid sequence: CASGRQGAGTEAFF.

V usage is TRBV6-5 and J usage is TRBJ2-2, with TRBD1 matching over 8 bases. The ends lost 7 bases at V and 17 bases at J; junction bases unmatched: 24. This CDR3 has 16 residues. The germline V gene encodes CDR1 MNHEY and CDR2 SVGAGI. The CDR3 DNA follows: TGTGCCAGCACCGGCGGGACAGGAGTAGAAACCGGGGAGCACTTTTTT. Translating gives CASTGGTGVETGEHFF.

The V and J genes are TRBV20-1 and TRBJ1-2, with 7 bases lining up with TRBD1. The junction had 15 bases not matched to a gene; V was cut back by 4 bases and J by 4 bases. The germline CDR1 and CDR2 sequences are DFQATT and SNEGSKA (reference sequence). This CDR3 region has 16 residues. CDR3 sequence (DNA): TGCAGTGCTATACCTGAGACAGGGAATGGCCCCTATGGCTACACCTTC. Translated: CSAIPETGNGPYGYTF.

A note on this clonotype: A read error is likely, as this CDR3 ends without the conserved phenylalanine or tryptophan. It is unclear where the CDR3 begins or ends on the DNA, so no DNA is shown, and the CDR3 is as TCRdb lists it. V and J are TRBV20-1 and TRBJ2-7; whether TRBD2, the table's D call, matches the DNA was not checked. CDR1 DFQATT and CDR2 SNEGSKA come from the germline V gene (reference sequence). Inclusive of both ends, the CDR3 amounts to 15 amino acids. The CDR3 is CRAHFRRLATYEHYL.

The V and J genes are TRBV29-1 and TRBJ2-7; 7 bases are a match to TRBD2. The junction had 15 bases not matched to a gene; V was cut back by 6 bases and J by 10 bases. Per the germline V gene, CDR1 is SQVTM and CDR2 is ANQGSEA. The CDR3 spans 13 residues. In nucleotides, the CDR3 is TGCAGCGTCGCAATAAGCGGGAATCTCGAACAGTACTTC. This gives the protein CSVAISGNLEQYF.

This clonotype appeared a few times. The chain carries TRBV2 and TRBJ2-5, with TRBD2 matching over 8 bases. Germline-derived CDR1 and CDR2 are SNHLY and FYNNEI. V dropped 9 bases and J dropped 5; count of bases not matched to a gene: 5. The CDR3 loop spans 12 amino acids. Here the CDR3 reads CASSAGGETQYF. The CDR3 nucleotides are TGTGCCAGTTCGGCGGGAGGTGAGACCCAGTACTTC.

V and J are TRBV29-1 and TRBJ2-2; D is perhaps TRBD2 (6 bases). V lost 2 bases and J lost 5, with 12 bases in between. Germline loops: CDR1 SQVTM, CDR2 ANQGSEA. The CDR3 is 14 amino acids. The CDR3 DNA reads TGCAGCGTTGAAAACCGGGAGAATACCGGGGAGCTGTTTTTT. Protein product: CSVENRENTGELFF.

As to this clonotype: A much larger clone differs by one base, so this may be a read error. The CDR3 sequence is CASRLLRAFF. Written as DNA, the CDR3 is TGTGCCAGCCGTCTTTTGAGGGCTTTCTTT. The gene calls are TRBV12-3 or TRBV12-4 and TRBJ1-1, with D hard to call. V dropped 8 bases and J dropped 11 bases, with 12 bases sitting between them. The CDR3 contains 10 residues.

A word on this clonotype: This may be a read error: a much more frequent sequence differs by one nucleotide. The chain employs TRBV5-1 and TRBJ1-6; no clear D gene. Per germline, CDR1 SGHRS and CDR2 YFSETQ. The V and J ends lost 0 bases and 14 bases respectively, with 12 bases between them. CDR3 length: 13 residues. The CDR3 region has the DNA TGCGCCAGCAGCTTGGGGCCAAAAGGAACCCTCCACTTT. Protein: CASSLGPKGTLHF.

The rearrangement joins TRBV10-2 to TRBJ1-5; D possibly corresponds to TRBD1 (5 bases). The J call is doubtful: the DNA matches TRBJ2-3 better. The CDR3 covers 17 residues. Germline values: CDR1 WSHSY, CDR2 SAAADI. As DNA, the CDR3 is TGCGCCAGCAGTAACCCCCAGGGTGATTATAGCAATCAGCCCCAGTATTTT. As protein: CASSNPQGDYSNQPQYF.

A note on this clonotype: This is likely a read error, given that the CDR3 carries no conserved phenylalanine or tryptophan at its end. No DNA is shown, since the ends of the CDR3 on it are uncertain; the CDR3 is the one TCRdb lists. The chain links TRBV6-1 to TRBJ2-6. Termini included, the CDR3 measures 14 amino acids. CDR1 is MNHNS and CDR2 is SASEGT in the germline V gene. The CDR3 protein is CASRPQAGANVLTS.